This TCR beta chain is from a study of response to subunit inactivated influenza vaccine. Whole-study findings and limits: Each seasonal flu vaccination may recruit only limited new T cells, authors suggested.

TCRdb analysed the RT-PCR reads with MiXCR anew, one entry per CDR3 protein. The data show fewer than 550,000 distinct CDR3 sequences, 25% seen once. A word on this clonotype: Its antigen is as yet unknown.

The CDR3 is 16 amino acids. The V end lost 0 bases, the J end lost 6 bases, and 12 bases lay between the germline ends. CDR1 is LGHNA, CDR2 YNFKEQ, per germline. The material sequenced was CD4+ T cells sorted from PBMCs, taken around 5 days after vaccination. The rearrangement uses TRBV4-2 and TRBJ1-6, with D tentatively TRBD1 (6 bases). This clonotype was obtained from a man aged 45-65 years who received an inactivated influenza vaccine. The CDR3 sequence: CASSQDIGDTNSPLHF. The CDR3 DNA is TGTGCCAGCAGCCAAGATATCGGGGACACTAATTCACCCCTCCACTTT.